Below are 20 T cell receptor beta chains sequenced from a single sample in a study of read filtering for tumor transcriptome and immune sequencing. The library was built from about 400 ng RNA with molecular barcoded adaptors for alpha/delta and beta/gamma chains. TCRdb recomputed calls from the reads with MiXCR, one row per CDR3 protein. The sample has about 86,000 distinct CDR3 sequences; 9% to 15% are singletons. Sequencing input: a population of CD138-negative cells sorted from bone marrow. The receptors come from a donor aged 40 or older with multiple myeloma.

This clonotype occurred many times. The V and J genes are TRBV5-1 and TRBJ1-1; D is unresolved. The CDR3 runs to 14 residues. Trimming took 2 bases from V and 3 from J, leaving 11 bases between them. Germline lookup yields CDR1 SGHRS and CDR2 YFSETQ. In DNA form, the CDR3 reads TGCGCCAGCAGCTTAATGCCCGGCGACACTGAAGCTTTCTTT. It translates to CASSLMPGDTEAFF.

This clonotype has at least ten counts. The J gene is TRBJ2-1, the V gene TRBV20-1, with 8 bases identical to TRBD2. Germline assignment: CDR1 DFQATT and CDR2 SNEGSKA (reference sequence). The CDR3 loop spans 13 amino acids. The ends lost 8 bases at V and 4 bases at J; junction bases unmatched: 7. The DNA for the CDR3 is TGCAGTACCCGTAGCGGGGCGTACAATGAGCAGTTCTTC. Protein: CSTRSGAYNEQFF.

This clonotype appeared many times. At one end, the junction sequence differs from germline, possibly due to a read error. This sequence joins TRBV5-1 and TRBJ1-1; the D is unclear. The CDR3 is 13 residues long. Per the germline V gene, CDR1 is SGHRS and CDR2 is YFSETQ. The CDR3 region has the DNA TGTGCCAGCTCTTTGCAGGCGAACACTGAAGCTTTCTTT. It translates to CASSLQANTEAFF.

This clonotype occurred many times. The CDR3 loop is CASSSSPAGTDTQYF. Written as DNA, the CDR3 is TGTGCCAGCAGCTCCTCACCCGCCGGCACAGATACGCAGTATTTT. The chain recombines TRBV7-3 with TRBJ2-3; D is ambiguous. Trimming cost V 4 bases and J 1 base, with 12 bases left between them. From germline, CDR1 is SGHTA and CDR2 FQGTGA. The CDR3 is 15 residues long. The whole variable domain, remainder taken from reference TRBV7-3 and TRBJ2-3, is GAGVSQTPSNKVTEKGKYVELRCDPISGHTALYWYRQSLGQGPEFLIYFQGTGAADDSGLPNDRFFAVRPEGSVSTLKIQRTERGDSAVYLCASSSSPAGTDTQYFGPGTRLTVL.

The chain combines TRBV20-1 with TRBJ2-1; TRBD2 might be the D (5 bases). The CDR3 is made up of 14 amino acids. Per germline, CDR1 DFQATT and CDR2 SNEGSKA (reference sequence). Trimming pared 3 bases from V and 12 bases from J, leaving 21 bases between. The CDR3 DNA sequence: TGCAGTGCTAGGCATCCGGGCGGGTTCGATGCGCAGTTCTTC. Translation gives CSARHPGGFDAQFF.

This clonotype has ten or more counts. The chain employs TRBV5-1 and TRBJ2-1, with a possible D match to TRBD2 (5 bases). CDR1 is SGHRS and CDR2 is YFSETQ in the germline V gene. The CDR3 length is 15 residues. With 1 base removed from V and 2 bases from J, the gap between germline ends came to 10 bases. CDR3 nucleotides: TGCGCCAGCAGCTTGTCGGGGTCGACCTACAATGAGCAGTTCTTC. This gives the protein CASSLSGSTYNEQFF.

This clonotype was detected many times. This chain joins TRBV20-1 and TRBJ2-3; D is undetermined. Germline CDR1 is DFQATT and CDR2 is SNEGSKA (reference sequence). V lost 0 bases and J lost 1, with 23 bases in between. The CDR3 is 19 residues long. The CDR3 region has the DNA TGCAGTGCTAGAGATTTATTCGAGCGAACAGCCGGTGGCACAGATACGCAGTATTTT. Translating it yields CSARDLFERTAGGTDTQYF.

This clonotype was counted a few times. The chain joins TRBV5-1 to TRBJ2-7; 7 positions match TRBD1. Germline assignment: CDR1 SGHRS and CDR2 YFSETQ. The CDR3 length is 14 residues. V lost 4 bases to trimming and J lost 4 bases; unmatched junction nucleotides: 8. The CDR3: CASSPPGQRYEQYF. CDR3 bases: TGCGCCAGCAGCCCACCGGGACAGAGATACGAGCAGTACTTC.

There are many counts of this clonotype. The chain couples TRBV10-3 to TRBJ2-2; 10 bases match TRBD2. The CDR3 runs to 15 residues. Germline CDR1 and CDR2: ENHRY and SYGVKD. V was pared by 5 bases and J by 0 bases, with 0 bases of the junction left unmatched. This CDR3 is CAISLAGANTGELFF. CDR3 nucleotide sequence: TGTGCCATCAGTCTAGCGGGAGCGAACACCGGGGAGCTGTTTTTT.

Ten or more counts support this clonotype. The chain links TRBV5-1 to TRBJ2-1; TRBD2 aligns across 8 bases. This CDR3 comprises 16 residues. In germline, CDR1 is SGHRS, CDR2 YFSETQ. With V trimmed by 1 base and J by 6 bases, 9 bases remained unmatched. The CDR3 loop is CASSLRTGLVANEQFF. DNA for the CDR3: TGCGCCAGCAGCTTGAGGACGGGACTAGTCGCCAATGAGCAGTTCTTC.

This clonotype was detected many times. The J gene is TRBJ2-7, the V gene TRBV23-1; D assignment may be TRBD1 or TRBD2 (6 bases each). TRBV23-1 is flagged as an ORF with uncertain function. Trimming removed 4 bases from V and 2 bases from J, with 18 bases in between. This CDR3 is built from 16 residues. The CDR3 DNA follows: TGCGCCAGCAGTCTAGGGGGGCCAGTTCGGACCTACGAGCAGTACTTC. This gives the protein CASSLGGPVRTYEQYF.

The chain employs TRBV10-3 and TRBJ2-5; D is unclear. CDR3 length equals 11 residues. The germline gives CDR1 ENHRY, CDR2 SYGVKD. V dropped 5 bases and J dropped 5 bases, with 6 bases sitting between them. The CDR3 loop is CAISQEETQYF. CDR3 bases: TGTGCCATCAGTCAAGAGGAGACCCAGTACTTC.

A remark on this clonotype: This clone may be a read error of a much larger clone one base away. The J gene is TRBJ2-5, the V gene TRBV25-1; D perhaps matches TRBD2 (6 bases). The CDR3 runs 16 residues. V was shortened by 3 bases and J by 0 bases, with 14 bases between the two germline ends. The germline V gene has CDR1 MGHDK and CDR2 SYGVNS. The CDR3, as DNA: TGTGCCAGCAGTGACGGGGCTAGCGCACACCAAGAGACCCAGTACTTC. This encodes CASSDGASAHQETQYF.

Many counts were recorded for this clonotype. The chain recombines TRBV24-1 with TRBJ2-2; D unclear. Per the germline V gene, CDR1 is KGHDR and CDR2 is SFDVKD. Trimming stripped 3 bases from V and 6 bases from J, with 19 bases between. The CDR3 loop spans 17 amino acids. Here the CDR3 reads CATSDNRAGGYPGELFF. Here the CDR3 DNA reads TGTGCCACCAGTGATAACCGGGCCGGTGGGTACCCCGGGGAGCTGTTTTTT.

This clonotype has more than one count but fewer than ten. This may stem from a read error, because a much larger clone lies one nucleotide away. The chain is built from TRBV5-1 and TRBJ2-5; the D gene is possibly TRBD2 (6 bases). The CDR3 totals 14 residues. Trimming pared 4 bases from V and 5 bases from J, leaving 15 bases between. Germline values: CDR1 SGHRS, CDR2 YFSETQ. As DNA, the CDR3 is TGCGCCAGCAGCCCCGGCGGGAATGGGGAGACCCAGTACTTC. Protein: CASSPGGNGETQYF.

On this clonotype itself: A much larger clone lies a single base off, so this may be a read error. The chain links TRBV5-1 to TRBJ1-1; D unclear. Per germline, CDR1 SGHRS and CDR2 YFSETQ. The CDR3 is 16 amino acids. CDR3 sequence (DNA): TGCGCCAGCAGCTTGGGGCAGGCGGCAAGTAGTACTGGAGCTTTCTTT. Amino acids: CASSLGQAASSTGAFF.

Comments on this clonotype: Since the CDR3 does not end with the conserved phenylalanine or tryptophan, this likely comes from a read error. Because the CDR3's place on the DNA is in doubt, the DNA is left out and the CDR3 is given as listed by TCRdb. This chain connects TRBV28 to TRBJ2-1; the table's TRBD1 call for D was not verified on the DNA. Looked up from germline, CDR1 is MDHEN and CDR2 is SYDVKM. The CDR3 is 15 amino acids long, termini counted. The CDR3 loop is CASSKGQITYNERFL.

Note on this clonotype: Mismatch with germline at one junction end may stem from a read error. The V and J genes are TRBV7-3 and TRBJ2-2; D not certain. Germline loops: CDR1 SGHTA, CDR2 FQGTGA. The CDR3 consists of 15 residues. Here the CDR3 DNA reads TGTGCCAGCAGCTTTGTCCAGCCGAACGCCGGGGAGCTGTTTTTT. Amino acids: CASSFVQPNAGELFF.

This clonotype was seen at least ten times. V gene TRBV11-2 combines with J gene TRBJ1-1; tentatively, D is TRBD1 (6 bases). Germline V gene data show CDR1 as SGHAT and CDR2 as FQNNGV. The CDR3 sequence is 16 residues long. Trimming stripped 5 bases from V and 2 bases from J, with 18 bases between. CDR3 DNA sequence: TGTGCCAGCAGCCCCGTTGGGGGAGGGGGAAACACTGAAGCTTTCTTT. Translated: CASSPVGGGGNTEAFF.

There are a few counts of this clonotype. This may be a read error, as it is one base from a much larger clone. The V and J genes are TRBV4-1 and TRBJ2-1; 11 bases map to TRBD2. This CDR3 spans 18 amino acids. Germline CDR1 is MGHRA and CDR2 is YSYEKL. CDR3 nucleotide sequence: TGCGCCAGCAGCCAAGATCCGGGGACTAGCGGAGGATACAATGGGCAGTTCTTC. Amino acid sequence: CASSQDPGTSGGYNGQFF.